The subject of this entry is one T cell receptor beta chain. After removal of 6 bases from V and 8 bases from J, the junction contained 11 bases not matched to a gene. Germline V gene lookup returns CDR1 SGHVS and CDR2 FQNEAQ. CDR3 length: 15 amino acids. This entry belongs to a study of T cell changes during pregnancy in multiple sclerosis. Libraries were prepared by immunoSEQ multiplex PCR; TCRdb keeps only in-frame clonotypes and omits some of them. The table has around 110,000 clones, around 90% seen once. The clonotype comes from a female donor in good health, enrolled as a control in a pregnancy study. The chain joins TRBV7-8 to TRBJ1-4; 8 positions agree with TRBD1. This specimen consisted of peripheral blood, obtained in the third trimester of pregnancy. CDR3 coding DNA: TGTGCCAGCAGGGCGTCTCAGGGGGCGTACGAAAAACTGTTTTTT. Protein product: CASRASQGAYEKLFF.